Listed below are T cell receptor beta chains from one sample, sequenced in a study of CD8+ T cells in alopecia areata. Some clones are missing from TCRdb's copy, which holds only in-frame ones; the method was immunoSEQ multiplex PCR. Of roughly 200,000 clones listed, roughly 50% were seen once; the top ten hold 10% to 12%. The sequencing used CD8+ T cells sorted from blood, collected at week 24, from a patient treated with tofacitinib. These receptors originate from a human donor with alopecia areata. Each CDR3 is given with its conserved first and last residue. Fields, in order: CDR3 protein, CDR3 DNA, D gene, J gene, V gene, clone size. D genes are given only for firm matches. Expanded clones get a size class; other rows say once, few or many, or leave the size out.

cdr3_aa: CASSPGNGYTF
cdr3_nt: TGTGCCAGCAGTCCGGGCAATGGCTACACCTTC
d_call: .
j_call: TRBJ1-2
v_call: TRBV27
clone_size: .

cdr3_aa: CSVEWGEQEAFF
cdr3_nt: TGCAGCGTTGAATGGGGGGAACAAGAAGCTTTCTTT
d_call: .
j_call: TRBJ1-1
v_call: TRBV29-1
clone_size: .

cdr3_aa: CASGWGPDGYTF
cdr3_nt: TGTGCCAGCGGTTGGGGACCTGATGGCTACACCTTC
d_call: .
j_call: TRBJ1-2
v_call: TRBV6-5
clone_size: .

cdr3_aa: CASSIEPGQGRETQYF
cdr3_nt: TGTGCCAGTAGCATAGAGCCGGGACAGGGGCGAGAGACCCAGTACTTC
d_call: TRBD1
j_call: TRBJ2-5
v_call: TRBV19
clone_size: once

cdr3_aa: CASSHQGQGPNEQFF
cdr3_nt: TGCGCCAGCAGTCACCAGGGACAGGGGCCCAATGAGCAGTTCTTC
d_call: TRBD1
j_call: TRBJ2-1
v_call: TRBV23-1
clone_size: .

cdr3_aa: CACDPRTGSNTF
cdr3_nt: TGTGCCTGTGACCCCCGGACAGGGAGCAACACCTTC
d_call: TRBD1
j_call: TRBJ1-2
v_call: TRBV30
clone_size: .

cdr3_aa: CASSFSAGEQETQYF
cdr3_nt: TGTGCCAGCAGCTTTTCAGCGGGGGAGCAAGAGACCCAGTACTTC
d_call: TRBD2
j_call: TRBJ2-5
v_call: TRBV11-2
clone_size: .

cdr3_aa: CSVEGGPEQFF
cdr3_nt: TGCAGCGTTGAGGGGGGGCCTGAGCAGTTCTTC
d_call: .
j_call: TRBJ2-1
v_call: TRBV29-1
clone_size: few

cdr3_aa: CAWSAPDGLGNTGELFF
cdr3_nt: TGTGCCTGGAGCGCCCCCGACGGACTAGGGAACACCGGGGAGCTGTTTTTT
d_call: TRBD2
j_call: TRBJ2-2
v_call: TRBV30
clone_size: few

cdr3_aa: CSVGNSYEQYF
cdr3_nt: TGCAGTGTGGGGAATTCCTACGAGCAGTACTTC
d_call: .
j_call: TRBJ2-7
v_call: TRBV20-1
clone_size: .

cdr3_aa: CAWNSENTGELFF
cdr3_nt: TGTGCCTGGAATTCGGAGAACACCGGGGAGCTGTTTTTT
d_call: .
j_call: TRBJ2-2
v_call: TRBV30
clone_size: .

cdr3_aa: CASSPGGAGTYEQYF
cdr3_nt: TGTGCCAGCAGCCCAGGAGGAGCGGGCACCTACGAGCAGTACTTC
d_call: .
j_call: TRBJ2-7
v_call: TRBV11-2
clone_size: .

cdr3_aa: CASTFGLAGPTDTDTQYF
cdr3_nt: TGTGCCAGCACCTTCGGACTAGCGGGGCCTACAGACACAGATACGCAGTATTTT
d_call: TRBD2
j_call: TRBJ2-3
v_call: TRBV2
clone_size: .

cdr3_aa: CASSESRQGINQPQHF
cdr3_nt: TGCGCCAGCAGTGAGTCGAGACAGGGGATCAATCAGCCCCAGCATTTT
d_call: TRBD1
j_call: TRBJ1-5
v_call: TRBV10-2
clone_size: few

cdr3_aa: CASSYGTDTQYF
cdr3_nt: TGTGCCAGCAGCTACGGCACAGATACGCAGTATTTT
d_call: .
j_call: TRBJ2-3
v_call: TRBV5-4
clone_size: few

cdr3_aa: CASSLAGTAGGYTF
cdr3_nt: TGCGCCAGCAGCTTGGCAGGGACAGCGGGAGGCTACACCTTC
d_call: TRBD1
j_call: TRBJ1-2
v_call: TRBV5-1
clone_size: .

cdr3_aa: CASSIGQGDGYTF
cdr3_nt: TGTGCCAGTAGTATCGGACAGGGGGATGGCTACACCTTC
d_call: TRBD1
j_call: TRBJ1-2
v_call: TRBV19
clone_size: .

cdr3_aa: CASSPSALGQPQHF
cdr3_nt: TGCGCCAGCAGCCCCTCGGCCCTTGGTCAGCCCCAGCATTTT
d_call: .
j_call: TRBJ1-5
v_call: TRBV4-1
clone_size: .

cdr3_aa: CASSQARSDTQYF
cdr3_nt: TGCGCCAGCAGCCAAGCACGGTCAGATACGCAGTATTTT
d_call: .
j_call: TRBJ2-3
v_call: TRBV4-3
clone_size: .

cdr3_aa: CASSLALAGELFF
cdr3_nt: TGTGCCAGCAGCTTGGCCTTAGCTGGGGAGCTGTTTTTT
d_call: .
j_call: TRBJ2-2
v_call: TRBV5-6
clone_size: .

cdr3_aa: CASSYAADSEAFF
cdr3_nt: TGTGCCAGCAGTTACGCCGCGGACAGTGAAGCTTTCTTT
d_call: .
j_call: TRBJ1-1
v_call: TRBV6-6
clone_size: .

cdr3_aa: CASSQGGGGADTQYF
cdr3_nt: TGCGCCAGCAGCCAAGGGGGCGGGGGGGCAGATACGCAGTATTTT
d_call: TRBD2
j_call: TRBJ2-3
v_call: TRBV4-1
clone_size: few

cdr3_aa: CAWRGTSSSYEQYF
cdr3_nt: TGTGCCTGGAGGGGGACCTCGAGCTCCTACGAGCAGTACTTC
d_call: .
j_call: TRBJ2-7
v_call: TRBV30
clone_size: .

cdr3_aa: CASSGSLNTEAFF
cdr3_nt: TGTGCCAGCAGCGGGTCTTTGAACACTGAAGCTTTCTTT
d_call: .
j_call: TRBJ1-1
v_call: TRBV11-2
clone_size: .

cdr3_aa: CASSLNWGSYNEQFF
cdr3_nt: TGTGCCAGCAGCTTGAACTGGGGCTCCTACAATGAGCAGTTCTTC
d_call: .
j_call: TRBJ2-1
v_call: TRBV11-2
clone_size: .

cdr3_aa: CASSLGTGVFYEQYF
cdr3_nt: TGTGCCAGTAGTCTCGGGACAGGGGTTTTCTACGAGCAGTACTTC
d_call: TRBD1
j_call: TRBJ2-7
v_call: TRBV19
clone_size: .

cdr3_aa: CASSPSGGVADTQYF
cdr3_nt: TGTGCCAGCAGCCCCAGCGGGGGGGTTGCAGATACGCAGTATTTT
d_call: TRBD2
j_call: TRBJ2-3
v_call: TRBV7-3
clone_size: many

cdr3_aa: CASSLGLNEQFF
cdr3_nt: TGTGCCAGCAGCTTAGGACTCAATGAGCAGTTCTTC
d_call: .
j_call: TRBJ2-1
v_call: TRBV11-2
clone_size: .

cdr3_aa: CASSPWSGEMREAFF
cdr3_nt: TGCGCCAGCAGCCCCTGGTCGGGGGAGATGAGGGAAGCTTTCTTT
d_call: .
j_call: TRBJ1-1
v_call: TRBV4-1
clone_size: .

cdr3_aa: CASSLLNNNEQFF
cdr3_nt: TGTGCCAGCAGCTTACTTAACAACAATGAGCAGTTCTTC
d_call: .
j_call: TRBJ2-1
v_call: TRBV7-9
clone_size: .

cdr3_aa: CASSISGYQPQHF
cdr3_nt: TGTGCCAGTAGTATTTCAGGGTACCAGCCCCAGCATTTT
d_call: .
j_call: TRBJ1-5
v_call: TRBV19
clone_size: few

cdr3_aa: CSADGSSEATDTQYF
cdr3_nt: TGCAGCGCCGATGGGTCTAGCGAGGCGACAGATACGCAGTATTTT
d_call: .
j_call: TRBJ2-3
v_call: TRBV29-1
clone_size: .

cdr3_aa: CASSLPPRGVPDGYTF
cdr3_nt: TGTGCCAGCAGTTTACCCCCTCGGGGGGTCCCTGATGGCTACACCTTC
d_call: .
j_call: TRBJ1-2
v_call: TRBV27
clone_size: .

cdr3_aa: CASSLAGSNQPQHF
cdr3_nt: TGTGCCAGCAGCTTGGCCGGGAGCAATCAGCCCCAGCATTTT
d_call: .
j_call: TRBJ1-5
v_call: TRBV5-6
clone_size: few

cdr3_aa: CSVEWGESYEQYF
cdr3_nt: TGCAGCGTTGAATGGGGGGAATCCTACGAGCAGTACTTC
d_call: .
j_call: TRBJ2-7
v_call: TRBV29-1
clone_size: .

cdr3_aa: CAWTSVYNYGYTF
cdr3_nt: TGTGCCTGGACGTCCGTGTATAACTATGGCTACACCTTC
d_call: .
j_call: TRBJ1-2
v_call: TRBV30
clone_size: .

cdr3_aa: CASREYVTGSNQPQHF
cdr3_nt: TGTGCCAGCAGAGAATACGTTACAGGGAGCAATCAGCCCCAGCATTTT
d_call: .
j_call: TRBJ1-5
v_call: TRBV10-2
clone_size: .

cdr3_aa: CASSYSIAGDRNIQYF
cdr3_nt: TGTGCCAGCAGTTACTCGATAGCAGGGGATAGAAACATTCAGTACTTC
d_call: .
j_call: TRBJ2-4
v_call: TRBV6-5
clone_size: .

cdr3_aa: CASRTGTTYEQYF
cdr3_nt: TGTGCCAGCAGGACAGGGACCACCTACGAGCAGTACTTC
d_call: TRBD1
j_call: TRBJ2-7
v_call: TRBV11-2
clone_size: few

cdr3_aa: CASRSGLAGEQYF
cdr3_nt: TGTGCCAGCAGATCGGGGCTAGCGGGCGAGCAGTACTTC
d_call: TRBD2
j_call: TRBJ2-7
v_call: TRBV25-1
clone_size: few

cdr3_aa: CAWDTGGRTEAFF
cdr3_nt: TGTGCCTGGGATACAGGGGGCCGGACTGAAGCTTTCTTT
d_call: TRBD1
j_call: TRBJ1-1
v_call: TRBV30
clone_size: .

cdr3_aa: CASSQWAGASYGYTF
cdr3_nt: TGCGCCAGCAGCCAATGGGCAGGGGCCAGCTATGGCTACACCTTC
d_call: .
j_call: TRBJ1-2
v_call: TRBV4-1
clone_size: .

cdr3_aa: CASSQDGLAGEADTQYF
cdr3_nt: TGCGCCAGCAGCCAAGACGGCCTAGCGGGGGAAGCAGATACGCAGTATTTT
d_call: TRBD2
j_call: TRBJ2-3
v_call: TRBV23-1
clone_size: .

cdr3_aa: CSVTSGGPPYEQYF
cdr3_nt: TGCAGCGTTACAAGCGGGGGGCCACCCTACGAGCAGTACTTC
d_call: TRBD2
j_call: TRBJ2-7
v_call: TRBV29-1
clone_size: few

cdr3_aa: CASSSRTYQETQYF
cdr3_nt: TGTGCCAGCAGCTCCAGGACGTACCAGGAGACCCAGTACTTC
d_call: .
j_call: TRBJ2-5
v_call: TRBV13
clone_size: few